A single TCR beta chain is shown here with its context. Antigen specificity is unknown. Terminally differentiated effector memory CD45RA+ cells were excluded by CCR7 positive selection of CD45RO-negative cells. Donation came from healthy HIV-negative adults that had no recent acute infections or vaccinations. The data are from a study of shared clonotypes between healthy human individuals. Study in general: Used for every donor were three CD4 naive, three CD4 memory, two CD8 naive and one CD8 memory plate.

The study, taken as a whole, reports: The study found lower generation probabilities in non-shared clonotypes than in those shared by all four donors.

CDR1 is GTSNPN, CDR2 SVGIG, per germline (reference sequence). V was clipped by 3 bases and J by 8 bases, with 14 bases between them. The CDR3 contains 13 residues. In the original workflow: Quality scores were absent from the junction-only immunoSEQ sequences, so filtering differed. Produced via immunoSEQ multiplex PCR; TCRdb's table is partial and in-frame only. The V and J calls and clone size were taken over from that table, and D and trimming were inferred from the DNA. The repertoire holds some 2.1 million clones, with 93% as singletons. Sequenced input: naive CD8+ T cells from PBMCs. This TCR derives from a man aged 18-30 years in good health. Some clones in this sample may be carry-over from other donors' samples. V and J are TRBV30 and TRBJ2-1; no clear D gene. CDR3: CAWRVASEYEQFF. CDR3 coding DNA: TGTGCCTGGAGGGTAGCCTCGGAGTATGAGCAGTTCTTC.